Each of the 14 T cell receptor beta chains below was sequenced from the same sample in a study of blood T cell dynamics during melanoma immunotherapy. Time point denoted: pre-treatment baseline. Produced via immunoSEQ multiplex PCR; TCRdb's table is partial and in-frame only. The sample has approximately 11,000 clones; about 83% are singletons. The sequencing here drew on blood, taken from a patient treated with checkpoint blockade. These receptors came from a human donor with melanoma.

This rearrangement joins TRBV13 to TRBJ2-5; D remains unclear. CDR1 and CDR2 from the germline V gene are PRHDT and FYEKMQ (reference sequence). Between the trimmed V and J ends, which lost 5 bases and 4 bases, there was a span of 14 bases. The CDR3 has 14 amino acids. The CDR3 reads CASSPGRKGETQYF. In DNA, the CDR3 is TGTGCCAGCAGCCCCGGCCGTAAGGGAGAGACCCAGTACTTC.

The chain's CDR3 is CASSQQPGDTQYF. CDR3 DNA: TGCGCCAGCAGCCAACAGCCCGGGGATACGCAGTATTTT. The chain employs TRBV4-1 and TRBJ2-3; D not resolved. The V gene lost 2 bases and the J gene lost 6 bases, with 9 bases spanning the gap. The CDR3 is made up of 13 amino acids. Germline V lookup: CDR1 MGHRA, CDR2 YSYEKL.

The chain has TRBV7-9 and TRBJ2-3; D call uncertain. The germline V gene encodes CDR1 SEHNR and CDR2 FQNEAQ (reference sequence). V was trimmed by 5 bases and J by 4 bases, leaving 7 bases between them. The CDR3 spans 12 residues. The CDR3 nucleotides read TGTGCCAGCAGCCCCCTCTCAGATACGCAGTATTTT. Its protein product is CASSPLSDTQYF. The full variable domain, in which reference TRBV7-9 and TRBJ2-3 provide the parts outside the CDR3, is DTGVSQNPRHKITKRGQNVTFRCDPISEHNRLYWYRQTLGQGPEFLTYFQNEAQLEKSRLLSDRFSAERPKGSFSTLEIQRTEQGDSAMYLCASSPLSDTQYFGPGTRLTVL.

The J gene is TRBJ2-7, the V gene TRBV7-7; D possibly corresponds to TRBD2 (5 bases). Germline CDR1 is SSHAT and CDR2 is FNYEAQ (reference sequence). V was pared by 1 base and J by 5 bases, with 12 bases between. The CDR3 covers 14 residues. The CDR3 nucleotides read TGTGCCAGCAGCTTAGGGTCCGGGGATAACGAGCAGTACTTC. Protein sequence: CASSLGSGDNEQYF.

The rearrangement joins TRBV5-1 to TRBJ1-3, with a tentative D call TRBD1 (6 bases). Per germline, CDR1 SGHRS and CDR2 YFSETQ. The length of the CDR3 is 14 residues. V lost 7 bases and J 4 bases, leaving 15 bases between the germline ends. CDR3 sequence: CASCQGNSGNTIYF. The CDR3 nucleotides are TGCGCCAGCTGCCAGGGGAATTCAGGAAACACCATATATTTT.

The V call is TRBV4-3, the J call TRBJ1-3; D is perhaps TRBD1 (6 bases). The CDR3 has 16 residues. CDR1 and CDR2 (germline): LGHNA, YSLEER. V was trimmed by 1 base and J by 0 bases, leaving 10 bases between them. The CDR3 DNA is TGCGCCAGCAGCCAAGGACAGGCAGACTCTGGAAACACCATATATTTT. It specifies CASSQGQADSGNTIYF.

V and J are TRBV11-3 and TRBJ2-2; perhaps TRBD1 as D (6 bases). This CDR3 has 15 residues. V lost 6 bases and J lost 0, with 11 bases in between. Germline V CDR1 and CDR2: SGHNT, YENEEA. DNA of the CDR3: TGTGCCAGCAGAAGACAGGCGACGAACACCGGGGAGCTGTTTTTT. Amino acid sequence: CASRRQATNTGELFF.

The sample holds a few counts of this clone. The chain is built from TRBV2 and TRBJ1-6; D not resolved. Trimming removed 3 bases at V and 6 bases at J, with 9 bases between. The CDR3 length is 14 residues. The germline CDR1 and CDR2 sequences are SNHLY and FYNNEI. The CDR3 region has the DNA TGTGCCAGCAGTGATTTGGGAGGTAATTCACCCCTCCACTTT. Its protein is CASSDLGGNSPLHF.

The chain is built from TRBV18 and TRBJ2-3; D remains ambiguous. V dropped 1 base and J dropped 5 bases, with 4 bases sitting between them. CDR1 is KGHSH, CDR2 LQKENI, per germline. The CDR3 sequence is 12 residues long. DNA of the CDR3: TGTGCCAGCTCACCACGGATAGATACGCAGTATTTT. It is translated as CASSPRIDTQYF.

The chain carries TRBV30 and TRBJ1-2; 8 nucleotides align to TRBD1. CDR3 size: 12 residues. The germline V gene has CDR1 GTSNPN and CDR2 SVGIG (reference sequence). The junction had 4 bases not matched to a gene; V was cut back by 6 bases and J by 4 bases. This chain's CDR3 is CACLGTGYGYTF. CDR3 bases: TGTGCCTGCCTCGGGACAGGCTATGGCTACACCTTC.

CDR3 region: CASSLGIAGTDTQYF. In nucleotides, the CDR3 is TGTGCCAGCAGCTTAGGTATAGCGGGCACAGATACGCAGTATTTT. This chain links TRBV11-2 with TRBJ2-3; D perhaps matches TRBD2 (6 bases). This CDR3 has 15 amino acids. The V end lost 1 base, the J end lost 1 base, and 9 bases lay between the germline ends. Germline-derived CDR1 and CDR2 are SGHAT and FQNNGV.

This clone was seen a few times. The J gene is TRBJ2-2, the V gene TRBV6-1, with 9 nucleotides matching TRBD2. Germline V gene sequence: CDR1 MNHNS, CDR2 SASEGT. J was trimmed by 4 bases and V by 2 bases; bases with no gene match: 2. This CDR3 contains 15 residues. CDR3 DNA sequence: TGTGCCAGCAGTGAACTAGCGGGGACCACCGGGGAGCTGTTTTTT. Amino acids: CASSELAGTTGELFF.

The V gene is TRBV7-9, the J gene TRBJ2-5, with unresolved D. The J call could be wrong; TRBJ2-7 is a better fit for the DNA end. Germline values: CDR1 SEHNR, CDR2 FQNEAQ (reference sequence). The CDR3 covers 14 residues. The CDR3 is CASSLVTLSYEQYF. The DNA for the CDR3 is TGTGCCAGCAGCTTAGTAACACTTTCCTACGAGCAGTACTTC.

The CDR3 sequence is CASSFADRETPEAFF. DNA for the CDR3: TGTGCCAGCAGCTTCGCTGACAGGGAAACCCCTGAAGCTTTCTTT. The V call is TRBV5-8, the J call TRBJ1-1, with 7 nucleotides matching TRBD1. The V and J ends lost 2 bases and 6 bases, in that order; junction bases with no gene match: 10. CDR3 size: 15 residues. Germline CDR1 and CDR2: SGHTS and YDEGEE. Full variable domain (missing parts from reference TRBV5-8 and TRBJ1-1): EAGVTQSPTHLIKTRGQQATLRCSPISGHTSVYWYQQALGLGLQFLLWYDEGEERNRGNFPPRFSGRQFPNYSSELNVNALELEDSALYLCASSFADRETPEAFFGQGTRLTVV.